This T cell receptor (beta chain) was sequenced during a study of CD8+ T cells in alopecia areata. Study details: The drug, oral tofacitinib, was given to treated patients at 5 to 10 mg twice daily.

About this clone: Its antigen is currently unknown.

The CDR3 loop spans 14 amino acids. Germline V CDR1 and CDR2: MNHEY, SVGAGI. Trimming removed 0 bases from V and 4 bases from J, with 9 bases in between. Individuals with alopecia areata gave both lesional scalp punch biopsies and peripheral blood for collection. Isolation of CD4+ and CD8+ T cells from PBMCs was achieved by sorting. Study outcomes and limitations: Clonality was higher in lesional than normal scalp, especially in alopecia totalis/universalis.

Extraction and reverse transcription of RNA yielded cDNA as the sequencing template. Sequenced by immunoSEQ multiplex PCR; TCRdb stores in-frame clones only, minus some. The table has under 70,000 clones, roughly 61% seen once; the top ten hold approximately 19%. The rearrangement links TRBV6-5 to TRBJ1-2; D call uncertain. The material was CD8+ T cells sorted from blood, obtained at week 0. The sequence was obtained from a human donor with alopecia areata. The CDR3 bases are TGTGCCAGCAGTTACTCGAATCCGACCTATGGCTACACCTTC. The encoded protein is CASSYSNPTYGYTF.